The present TCR beta chain was sequenced within a study of T cells after posttransplantation cyclophosphamide (dated by TCRdb to 2015 to 2016). About the investigation overall: The study tracked T cell repertoire reconstitution by TRB sequencing after myeloablative bone marrow transplantation using posttransplantation cyclophosphamide as GVHD prophylaxis. Antigen receptor sequencing covered samples from 35 PTCy-treated patients and some 15 of their related bone marrow donors. Blood from all 35 or so PTCy patients who had 1-year posttransplant specimens underwent TRB sequencing. In 3 patients, up to roughly 3 additional blood samples taken between 2 and 5.2 years after transplant also underwent TRB sequencing, as did pretransplant blood from a handful of patients. Because TRA and TRB clonality were tightly correlated in roughly 10 samples, subsequent TCR analyses were focused on TRB only. Public TRB sequences were searched against a database of over 3,600 sequences associated with responses to pathogens, tumor antigens, self-antigens and alloantigens. Findings and caveats that apply to the study as a whole: Across the roughly 48 patients, TRB clonality was highly associated with recipient CMV seropositivity and CMV reactivation, and diversity with PTCy was similar to that in the CNI/methotrexate controls. At 1-2 months, donor-recipient similarity was low but rose over the first year, and the later blood repertoires were often dominated by donor CD8+ memory clones. The TRB repertoires of T cells infiltrating skin or GI tract showed only limited overlap with the TRB repertoires of T cells in blood.

CDR1 and CDR2 were assigned from the germline V gene (reference sequence) as SGHNT and YYREEE. The CDR3 measures 14 amino acids from cysteine to phenylalanine. Only the CDR3 DNA stays, 42 bases, in frame from base 1. Trimming takes 5 bases from V and 4 bases from J, and the germline ends sit 12 bases apart. A remark on this clone: The clone's antigen remains unknown. Within one base of it there is no much larger clone, and no base qualities were kept.

Genomic DNA was used for TRB sequencing, which was performed with the immunoSEQ assay at survey resolution or with the hsTCRB kit. Concerning the study's data processing: Initial read processing used immunoSEQ software, and repertoire analyses used the LymphoSeq R package. Clonality was calculated as 1 minus normalized Shannon entropy, and the Gini coefficient was also calculated for each TRB dataset. Phenotypes of unsorted samples were inferred by mapping TRB sequences from sorted subsets of the recipient or donor onto the same recipient's unsorted samples. TCRdb provides this immuneACCESS table in a form limited to in-frame rearrangements. Some clones are lacking; in checked studies, under half of them reflect an unresolved V gene, and why the rest are absent is not known. That table is the source of V, J and clone size, and D and trimming were worked out from the DNA. The sample table shows around 37,000 clones, and over 75% are seen once. Together, the top ten hold roughly 8.1% of the sample.

The sample's treatment or condition, from its label and the paper: high-dose cyclophosphamide on days +3 and +4 as single-agent GVHD prophylaxis. Patients in the PTCy group got busulfan and fludarabine conditioning, a marrow graft from a related or unrelated donor, and cyclophosphamide on days +3 and +4. The PTCy-treated patients were enrolled in a prospective multi-institutional clinical trial. Peripheral blood and bone marrow mononuclear cells were isolated by Ficoll-Hypaque density centrifugation and cryopreserved. CD4+ and CD8+ T cells, including naive and memory subsets, were sorted by FACS using a FACSAria II.

The chain couples TRBV5-4 to TRBJ1-4; the D gene cannot be resolved reliably. This clonotype was sampled from a female patient aged 40-49 years who received an allogeneic stem cell transplant from a related donor, was CMV-positive, and had no GVHD. After a transplant, the graft donor may have provided part of the T cells. The input for sequencing was CD4+ T cells sorted from blood, taken approximately 2,000 days after a stem cell transplant with posttransplant cyclophosphamide. CDR3 sequence: CASSSGGSNEKLFF. The nucleotide sequence reads TGTGCCAGCAGTTCAGGAGGGAGTAATGAAAAACTGTTTTTT.